This record concerns one T cell receptor beta chain sequence. What this receptor recognizes is not known. No much larger clone exists at a distance of one base, and base qualities are not known. Rearranged CDR3 beta regions were amplified from genomic DNA with multiplex V and J primers using the immunoSEQ TRB Survey service. To keep sequencing depth equal across samples, survey-level depth of up to 500,000 reads per sample was applied. Libraries were purified, pooled and sequenced on Illumina technology. The authors' analysis ran thus. immunoSEQ online tools were used for productive clonality, sample overlap, pairwise scatters, CDR3 beta length, V/D/J gene usage and productiveness. Calculated diversity was defined as the number of unique rearrangements divided by total templates, multiplied by 100, and Shannon and Simpson indices were computed as well. Principal component analysis was performed on Z-score normalized data with the R prcomp function and the ggbiplot package. Morisita's index was used to measure clonal overlap between blood and rectum within each subject. TCRdb took over this immuneACCESS table, retaining in-frame rearrangements with V and J assigned. Such tables are incomplete; in checked studies, under half of the missing clones stem from an unresolved V gene, and the remainder is unexplained. V and J calls and clone size are given by that table; D and trimming were obtained from the DNA. The sample has roughly 30,000 clones on record, approximately 82% of them singletons. Approximately 4% of the sample rests with the top ten.

This sample was included in a study of pediatric ulcerative colitis (dated by TCRdb to between 2017 and 2020). Study-level background: Of the ulcerative colitis patients, about 7 had pancolitis and two had left-sided colitis, and histology in every patient was consistent with ulcerative colitis. About nine newly diagnosed, treatment-naive pediatric ulcerative colitis patients and a handful of non-IBD control children each provided paired blood and rectal samples. Using the Pediatric Ulcerative Colitis Activity Index, two patients were classed as having mild disease, several as having moderate disease and three as having acute severe colitis.

Before the diagnostic colonoscopy, none of the ulcerative colitis patients had been given any immunosuppressive medication. Blood was sampled at the same time as the colonoscopy. The Wizard kit (Promega) was used to extract genomic DNA from the blood and intestinal samples. Points the paper makes about the study in general: A couple of rectal CDR3 clonotypes were found in every ulcerative colitis patient but in no control. For technical reasons, blood samples from two patients gave substantially fewer templates, and these samples were excluded from the blood-rectal overlap analysis. Features of the rectal repertoire distinguished controls, mild-moderate colitis patients and acute severe colitis patients, and in acute severe colitis, rectal diversity was reduced because of clonal expansions. Because repertoires came from total lymphocyte DNA, patterns in rare subsets such as regulatory T cells may not be reflected. Only four individuals were included in the healthy control group, which was small. Compared with controls, ulcerative colitis patients showed significantly higher autologous blood-rectal clonal overlap, a finding that suggests increased T cell trafficking to inflamed tissue.

This TCR came from a boy between 10 and 17 years old with severe ulcerative colitis. Sequenced material: blood.

In nucleotide form, the sequence is TGCGCCAGCACCTCGAACGGAGGGGGGGCCTCCTACAATGAGCAGTTCTTC. Its product reads: CASTSNGGGASYNEQFF. The rearranged segments are TRBV4-1 and TRBJ2-1, and TRBD2 may be the D gene, going by 7 matching bases. V sheds 7 bases and J sheds 0 bases, leaving 19 bases between their ends. CDR1 is given as MGHRA and CDR2 as YSYEKL, both from the germline V gene. Including the terminal cysteine and phenylalanine, the CDR3 comprises 17 residues. Just the 51-base CDR3 DNA is kept, in frame starting at base 1.